This T cell receptor (beta chain) is from a study of blood T cell repertoires in COVID-19. Study at large: Samples representing acute and convalescent COVID-19 were sourced from the United States, Italy and Spain. T cells, B-cell-depleted T cells, or PBMCs provided the cDNA or gDNA that served as material.

TCRdb's copy holds only in-frame clones and misses some; the assay was immunoSEQ multiplex PCR. The table shows about 88,000 clones, with roughly 87% occurring only once. The specimen was peripheral blood. The clonotype originates from a male donor with acute or convalescent COVID-19.

CDR3 residues: CASSEGGQLYRELFF. CDR3 nucleotides: TGTGCCAGCAGTGAAGGAGGGCAGCTTTATAGGGAGCTGTTTTTT. This sequence joins TRBV2 and TRBJ2-2; D possibly corresponds to TRBD2 (5 bases). V gave up 1 base and J gave up 9 bases, with 15 bases separating them. Germline CDR1 SNHLY, CDR2 FYNNEI. The CDR3 runs 15 residues.